A single sample gave rise to the 26 T cell receptor beta chains below, sequenced in a study of metastatic and nonmetastatic thyroid tumors. TCRdb re-clonotyped the PCR reads through MiXCR. This sample has approximately 15,000 clones, with 22% found just once. Thyroid surgery was preceded by no treatment in any patient. Sequenced input: adjacent normal tissue. These receptors were collected from a female donor with papillary thyroid cancer or a benign thyroid nodule (not recorded which). Some clones in this sample may be carry-over from other donors' samples.

This clone has more than one count but fewer than ten. The rearrangement links TRBV5-1 to TRBJ2-5; TRBD2 aligns across 9 bases. The germline CDR1 and CDR2 sequences are SGHRS and YFSETQ. The CDR3 consists of 16 residues. With V trimmed by 2 bases and J by 4 bases, 9 bases remained unmatched. The CDR3 DNA sequence: TGCGCCAGCAGCTTATCAGGAGCGGGAGGATTAGAGACCCAGTACTTC. Residues: CASSLSGAGGLETQYF.

The chain joins TRBV6-1 to TRBJ2-2; perhaps TRBD2 as D (6 bases). Germline loops: CDR1 MNHNS, CDR2 SASEGT. The germline V and J ends were trimmed by 5 bases and 6 bases, with 10 bases remaining between them. This CDR3 is 13 amino acids long. This CDR3 reads CASSWSSAGELFF. In DNA form, the CDR3 reads TGTGCCAGCAGTTGGTCTAGCGCCGGGGAGCTGTTTTTT.

In this sample, this clone turned up a few times. The rearrangement links TRBV27 to TRBJ1-4, with TRBD1 matching over 7 bases. With 4 bases clipped from V and 1 base from J, the junction kept 0 bases outside the gene matches. Germline CDR1 reads MNHEY; CDR2 reads SMNVEV (reference sequence). The CDR3 has 14 amino acids. CDR3 nucleotides: TGTGCCAGCAGTTGGGACAGAACTAATGAAAAACTGTTTTTT. Protein: CASSWDRTNEKLFF. The entire variable domain, with the rest obtained from reference TRBV27 and TRBJ1-4, is as follows: EAQVTQNPRYLITVTGKKLTVTCSQNMNHEYMSWYRQDPGLGLRQIYYSMNVEVTDKGDVPEGYKVSRKEKRNFPLILESPSPNQTSLYFCASSWDRTNEKLFFGSGTQLSVL.

This clone was counted a few times. The chain recombines TRBV28 with TRBJ2-2; D unresolved. The germline CDR1 and CDR2 sequences are MDHEN and SYDVKM. The CDR3 length is 11 residues. Trimming removed 4 bases at V and 10 bases at J, with 7 bases between. CDR3 in DNA: TGTGCCAGCAGTTATAGTCCGGAGCTGTTTTTT. Translated: CASSYSPELFF.

Of note for this clone: A read error may account for a junction end that differs from germline. The V call is TRBV20-1, the J call TRBJ2-1; D perhaps matches TRBD2 (6 bases). From germline, CDR1 is DFQATT and CDR2 SNEGSKA (reference sequence). The CDR3 consists of 15 residues. The CDR3: CSTRDSGTVYNEQFF. The CDR3, as DNA: TGCAGTACTAGAGATAGCGGAACAGTATACAATGAGCAGTTCTTC.

The gene calls are TRBV27 and TRBJ1-6; D is possibly TRBD1 (5 bases). Germline CDR1 and CDR2: MNHEY and SMNVEV (reference sequence). The CDR3 is 14 residues long. V gave up 2 bases and J gave up 9 bases, with 11 bases separating them. The CDR3 here is CASSLRIGGSPLHF. In DNA, the CDR3 is TGTGCCAGCAGTTTAAGGATCGGGGGTTCACCCCTCCACTTT.

This clone was seen once. The chain recombines TRBV18 with TRBJ2-1; perhaps TRBD2 as D (6 bases). Trimming left V 6 bases short and J 6 bases short, with 15 bases between. CDR1 is KGHSH and CDR2 is LQKENI in the germline V gene. There are 14 residues in the CDR3. Written as DNA, the CDR3 is TGTGCCAGCTCTTCGATAGCGGTGATCAATGAGCAGTTCTTC. It translates to CASSSIAVINEQFF.

J is TRBJ2-7 and V is TRBV28, with D possibly being TRBD1 (7 bases). V was clipped by 5 bases and J by 3 bases, with 17 bases between them. The germline V gene has CDR1 MDHEN and CDR2 SYDVKM. The CDR3 is 15 amino acids. DNA of the CDR3: TGTGCCAGCAGTATAGCGGACAGGCTTCGCTACGAGCAGTACTTC. This encodes CASSIADRLRYEQYF.

In its sample, this clone was seen a few times. The chain employs TRBV2 and TRBJ1-1; TRBD1 is a possible D gene (5 bases). V lost 5 bases, J lost 0 bases, and 19 bases lay in between. The CDR3 runs 17 residues. The germline gives CDR1 SNHLY, CDR2 FYNNEI. CDR3: CASSTPDSRIMNTEAFF. CDR3 coding DNA: TGTGCCAGCAGTACACCTGACAGCAGGATCATGAACACTGAAGCTTTCTTT.

This rearrangement joins TRBV5-1 to TRBJ1-3; 7 bases agree with TRBD1. V lost 0 bases, J lost 1 base, and 1 base stayed unmatched. Germline loops: CDR1 SGHRS, CDR2 YFSETQ. The CDR3 has 15 amino acids. The CDR3 coding sequence is TGCGCCAGCAGCTTGGACAGGGGATCTGGAAACACCATATATTTT. This sequence encodes CASSLDRGSGNTIYF.

This chain connects TRBV5-1 to TRBJ2-7; 8 bases agree with TRBD2. The ends lost 5 bases at V and 7 bases at J; junction bases unmatched: 11. This CDR3 contains 14 residues. CDR1 SGHRS and CDR2 YFSETQ come from the germline V gene. DNA for the CDR3: TGCGCCAGCAGTAATCGCGGGGGGCCCAGTGAGCAGTACTTC. Amino acids: CASSNRGGPSEQYF. Using reference TRBV5-1 and TRBJ2-7 for the parts outside the CDR3, the full variable domain is KAGVTQTPRYLIKTRGQQVTLSCSPISGHRSVSWYQQTPGQGLQFLFEYFSETQRNKGNFPGRFSGRQFSNSRSEMNVSTLELGDSALYLCASSNRGGPSEQYFGPGTRLTVT.

This clone has more than one count but fewer than ten. The chain carries TRBV11-3 and TRBJ2-1, with 8 bases matching TRBD2. The CDR3 length is 18 residues. CDR1 is SGHNT, CDR2 YENEEA, per germline. Trimming took 5 bases from V and 2 from J; bases not matched to a gene: 14. Here the CDR3 reads CASSQRAGGIYTYNEQFF. CDR3 DNA sequence: TGTGCCAGCAGCCAACGGGCGGGGGGAATTTATACCTACAATGAGCAGTTCTTC.

By share, this clone counts as large. This sequence joins TRBV14 and TRBJ2-3; no reliable D call. The V gene lost 4 bases and the J gene lost 6 bases, with 8 bases spanning the gap. CDR1 is SGHDN and CDR2 is FVKESK in the germline V gene. CDR3 size: 12 residues. CDR3 sequence reads: CASSLLGDTQYF. CDR3 nucleotide sequence: TGTGCCAGCAGCCTCTTGGGGGATACGCAGTATTTT.

The gene calls are TRBV3-1 and TRBJ1-5, with a weak D call TRBD1 (6 bases). Deletions cut 1 base from V and 6 bases from J, with 10 bases between. Per germline, CDR1 LGHDT and CDR2 YNNKEL (reference sequence). This CDR3 is built from 14 residues. CDR3 residues: CASSQGGGGQPQHF. The CDR3 DNA follows: TGTGCCAGCAGCCAAGGGGGAGGGGGTCAGCCCCAGCATTTT.

V usage is TRBV30 and J usage is TRBJ1-2; D gene unclear. V shed 0 bases and J shed 4 bases, with 9 bases lying between them. CDR3 length: 13 amino acids. Germline V gene sequence: CDR1 GTSNPN, CDR2 SVGIG (reference sequence). The CDR3 sequence is CAWSVPGLYGYTF. CDR3 bases: TGTGCCTGGAGTGTTCCGGGTCTCTATGGCTACACCTTC.

The chain employs TRBV5-6 and TRBJ1-2, with D possibly matching TRBD1 (6 bases). Germline values: CDR1 SGHDT, CDR2 YYEEEE. V lost 3 bases and J lost 2, with 8 bases in between. The CDR3 consists of 13 residues. The CDR3 DNA is TGTGCCAGCAGCTCCGGACAGAACTATGGCTACACCTTC. This translates into CASSSGQNYGYTF.

The chain uses TRBV6-1 and TRBJ1-1; D may be TRBD1 (5 bases). The CDR3 loop spans 13 amino acids. Trimming stripped 7 bases from V and 2 bases from J, with 11 bases between. In germline, CDR1 is MNHNS, CDR2 SASEGT. Here the CDR3 reads CASTHTGNTEAFF. CDR3 bases: TGTGCCAGCACCCATACAGGAAACACTGAAGCTTTCTTT.

The chain couples TRBV7-9 to TRBJ1-1; possibly TRBD1 for D (6 bases). The germline CDR1 and CDR2 sequences are SEHNR and FQNEAQ (reference sequence). The V end was cut by 2 bases, the J end by 4 bases, with 11 bases between. The CDR3 totals 14 residues. The CDR3 sequence is CASSLQGFGTEAFF. The CDR3 DNA reads TGTGCCAGCAGCTTACAGGGGTTCGGCACTGAAGCTTTCTTT.

The chain links TRBV4-2 to TRBJ2-7; either TRBD1 or TRBD2 may fit D (5 bases each). The V and J ends lost 8 bases and 0 bases respectively, with 11 bases between them. The CDR3 consists of 13 residues. Germline CDR1 LGHNA, CDR2 YNFKEQ. The DNA of the CDR3 is TGTGCCAGCGGCCTCGGGGCCTCCTACGAGCAGTACTTC. Protein sequence: CASGLGASYEQYF.

This clone was counted at least ten times. The chain couples TRBV27 to TRBJ2-7, with 9 bases that match TRBD1. Germline CDR1 and CDR2: MNHEY and SMNVEV (reference sequence). CDR3 length: 15 amino acids. J gave up 3 bases and V 1 base, and 4 bases lay outside the gene matches. CDR3 amino acids: CASSLFGTGIYEQYF. Written as DNA, the CDR3 is TGTGCCAGCAGTTTATTCGGGACAGGGATCTACGAGCAGTACTTC.

This chain uses TRBV28 with TRBJ2-5, with a tentative D call TRBD1 (5 bases). The length of the CDR3 is 15 residues. The ends were cut back, 3 bases at V and 5 bases at J, with 16 bases in the middle. Germline loops: CDR1 MDHEN, CDR2 SYDVKM. In DNA form, the CDR3 reads TGTGCCAGCAGTTTCCCGCTAGGGGTTGGGGAGACCCAGTACTTC. Amino acids: CASSFPLGVGETQYF.

This chain uses TRBV29-1 with TRBJ2-7; the D gene is possibly TRBD1 (5 bases). V dropped 6 bases and J dropped 2 bases, with 14 bases sitting between them. This CDR3 comprises 13 residues. Germline V gene data show CDR1 as SQVTM and CDR2 as ANQGSEA. CDR3 sequence (DNA): TGCAGCGTACGAGTGGACACGGCCTACGAGCAGTACTTC. Translation gives CSVRVDTAYEQYF.

This clone was counted only a few times. V is TRBV6-1 and J is TRBJ2-7, with TRBD1 matching 7 bases. Looked up from germline, CDR1 is MNHNS and CDR2 is SASEGT. The CDR3 runs to 14 residues. The V segment lost 4 bases and the J segment 2 bases; nucleotides outside the gene matches: 5. Here the CDR3 reads CASSGQGVPYEQYF. For the CDR3, the DNA is TGTGCCAGCAGTGGCCAGGGGGTTCCCTACGAGCAGTACTTC.

This chain links TRBV12-3 or TRBV12-4 with TRBJ2-1; possible D gene TRBD2, 6 bases. CDR3 length: 15 amino acids. V was shortened by 6 bases and J by 3 bases, with 15 bases between the two germline ends. The chain's CDR3 is CASRTGLSVYNEQFF. CDR3 DNA sequence: TGTGCCAGCAGAACGGGACTTAGCGTCTACAATGAGCAGTTCTTC.

This clone has a count of ten or more. This chain connects TRBV6-6 to TRBJ2-7, with D uncertain. From germline, CDR1 is MNHNY and CDR2 SVGAGI (reference sequence). This CDR3 spans 14 amino acids. Trimming took off 0 bases at V and 5 bases at J, with 11 bases between the two ends. CDR3 nucleotides: TGTGCCAGCAGTTACTCGAAGATACCTCACGAGCAGTACTTC. Its translation is CASSYSKIPHEQYF.

This clone was counted between two and nine times. This chain uses TRBV11-2 with TRBJ1-1; D remains unclear. The CDR3 has 16 amino acids. CDR1 is SGHAT and CDR2 is FQNNGV in the germline V gene. V was clipped by 1 base and J by 1 base, with 13 bases between them. The DNA of the CDR3 is TGTGCCAGCAGCTTAGGCGGGATCGTCCGGAACACTGAAGCTTTCTTT. Amino acid sequence: CASSLGGIVRNTEAFF.